The sequence of this T cell receptor (beta chain) was determined in a study of blood T cell repertoires in COVID-19. About the study: Samples taken during acute and convalescent COVID-19 were collected in the United States, Italy and Spain. PBMCs, B-cell-depleted T cells, or T cells were the source of the cDNA or gDNA that made up the material.

TCRdb's table, derived via immunoSEQ multiplex PCR, lists solely in-frame clones and lacks some. The sample contains under 150,000 clones, 75% to 90% of which appear only once. The CDR3 totals 15 residues. Trimming cost V 3 bases and J 5 bases; bases outside gene matches: 4. The V gene's germline CDR1 is LGHNA and CDR2 YSLEER. The source material was peripheral blood. V usage is TRBV4-3 and J usage is TRBJ2-5, with TRBD1 matching over 12 bases. The source is a man aged 50-60 years with active COVID-19. The DNA for the CDR3 is TGCGCCAGCAGCCAGGGACAGGGGGCATCGGAGACCCAGTACTTC. Its protein product is CASSQGQGASETQYF.